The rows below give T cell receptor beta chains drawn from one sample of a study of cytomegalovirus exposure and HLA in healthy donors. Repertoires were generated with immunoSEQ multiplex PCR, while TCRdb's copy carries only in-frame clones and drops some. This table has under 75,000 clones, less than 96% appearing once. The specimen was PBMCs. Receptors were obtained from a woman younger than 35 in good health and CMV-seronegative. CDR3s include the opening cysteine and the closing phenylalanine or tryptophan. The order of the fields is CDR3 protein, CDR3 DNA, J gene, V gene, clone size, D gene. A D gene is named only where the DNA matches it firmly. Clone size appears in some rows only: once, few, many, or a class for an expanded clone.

cdr3_aa: CASSRGPDRNTEAFF
cdr3_nt: TGTGCCAGCAGCAGAGGGCCTGATCGGAACACTGAAGCTTTCTTT
j_call: TRBJ1-1
v_call: TRBV5-6
clone_size: -
d_call: -

cdr3_aa: CANNRGEETQYF
cdr3_nt: TGTGCCAACAACCGGGGGGAAGAGACCCAGTACTTC
j_call: TRBJ2-5
v_call: TRBV2
clone_size: -
d_call: TRBD2

cdr3_aa: CASSPDRVGYGYTF
cdr3_nt: TGTGCCAGCAGCCCCGACAGGGTGGGCTATGGCTACACCTTC
j_call: TRBJ1-2
v_call: TRBV5-4
clone_size: -
d_call: TRBD1

cdr3_aa: CASSLIPAGVGNEQFF
cdr3_nt: TGTGCCAGCAGCTTAATCCCAGCGGGGGTGGGTAATGAGCAGTTCTTC
j_call: TRBJ2-1
v_call: TRBV7-3
clone_size: -
d_call: TRBD2

cdr3_aa: CAGRQGHTGELFF
cdr3_nt: TGCGCCGGAAGACAGGGGCACACCGGGGAGCTGTTTTTT
j_call: TRBJ2-2
v_call: TRBV5-1
clone_size: -
d_call: TRBD1

cdr3_aa: CASSPGAINEQFF
cdr3_nt: TGTGCCAGCTCACCAGGAGCTATCAATGAGCAGTTCTTC
j_call: TRBJ2-1
v_call: TRBV18
clone_size: -
d_call: -

cdr3_aa: CASSWARTSGGQETQYF
cdr3_nt: TGCGCCAGCAGCTGGGCCAGGACTAGCGGGGGGCAAGAGACCCAGTACTTC
j_call: TRBJ2-5
v_call: TRBV5-1
clone_size: -
d_call: TRBD2

cdr3_aa: CASSPTGQGAAREQYF
cdr3_nt: TGCGCCAGCAGCCCGACCGGACAGGGTGCGGCGCGGGAGCAGTACTTC
j_call: TRBJ2-7
v_call: TRBV4-3
clone_size: -
d_call: TRBD1

cdr3_aa: CASSLRGSDTQYF
cdr3_nt: TGCGCCAGCAGTTTGCGGGGCTCAGATACGCAGTATTTT
j_call: TRBJ2-3
v_call: TRBV4-1
clone_size: -
d_call: -

cdr3_aa: CASTRLASGNEQFF
cdr3_nt: TGTGCCAGCACCAGACTAGCATCGGGCAATGAGCAGTTCTTC
j_call: TRBJ2-1
v_call: TRBV2
clone_size: few
d_call: TRBD2

cdr3_aa: CASSPSPWGQKFTF
cdr3_nt: TGTGCCAGTAGCCCCTCGCCTTGGGGACAAAAATTCACCTTC
j_call: TRBJ1-2
v_call: TRBV19
clone_size: -
d_call: -

cdr3_aa: CASSEYGVVGYTF
cdr3_nt: TGTGCCAGCAGTGAATACGGGGTTGTTGGCTACACCTTC
j_call: TRBJ1-2
v_call: TRBV25-1
clone_size: -
d_call: -

cdr3_aa: CASSPGLGSYNEQFF
cdr3_nt: TGTGCCAGCAGCCCGGGACTAGGCTCCTACAATGAGCAGTTCTTC
j_call: TRBJ2-1
v_call: TRBV9
clone_size: -
d_call: TRBD2

cdr3_aa: CASRSGGTDTQYF
cdr3_nt: TGTGCCAGCAGATCAGGGGGCACAGATACGCAGTATTTT
j_call: TRBJ2-3
v_call: TRBV6-5
clone_size: -
d_call: -

cdr3_aa: CASSYWAGGTGELFF
cdr3_nt: TGTGCCAGCAGTTACTGGGCAGGGGGCACCGGGGAGCTGTTTTTT
j_call: TRBJ2-2
v_call: TRBV6-5
clone_size: -
d_call: TRBD1

cdr3_aa: CASSQVGGGANVLTF
cdr3_nt: TGCGCCAGCAGCCAAGTGGGCGGGGGGGCCAACGTCCTGACTTTC
j_call: TRBJ2-6
v_call: TRBV4-3
clone_size: -
d_call: -

cdr3_aa: CASSQVGQGLNTEAFF
cdr3_nt: TGCGCCAGCAGCCAAGTTGGGCAGGGGTTGAACACTGAAGCTTTCTTT
j_call: TRBJ1-1
v_call: TRBV4-1
clone_size: -
d_call: -

cdr3_aa: CASSIEQRETPNTGELFF
cdr3_nt: TGTGCCAGTAGTATAGAGCAGCGGGAGACCCCGAACACCGGGGAGCTGTTTTTT
j_call: TRBJ2-2
v_call: TRBV19
clone_size: -
d_call: TRBD2

cdr3_aa: CASSESGWGRPEAFF
cdr3_nt: TGTGCCAGCAGTGAATCAGGTTGGGGCCGACCCGAAGCTTTCTTT
j_call: TRBJ1-1
v_call: TRBV25-1
clone_size: -
d_call: -

cdr3_aa: CASSPGQGNQPQHF
cdr3_nt: TGTGCCAGCAGCCCGGGACAGGGCAATCAGCCCCAGCATTTT
j_call: TRBJ1-5
v_call: TRBV27
clone_size: few
d_call: TRBD1

cdr3_aa: CASETSGYEQYF
cdr3_nt: TGTGCCAGCGAGACTAGCGGGTACGAGCAGTACTTC
j_call: TRBJ2-7
v_call: TRBV28
clone_size: once
d_call: TRBD2

cdr3_aa: CASSQDGLAGEETQYF
cdr3_nt: TGCGCCAGCAGCCAAGACGGTCTAGCGGGGGAAGAGACCCAGTACTTC
j_call: TRBJ2-5
v_call: TRBV4-3
clone_size: -
d_call: TRBD2

cdr3_aa: CASSTWDYGMGDTQYF
cdr3_nt: TGTGCCAGCAGCACCTGGGACTACGGCATGGGGGATACGCAGTATTTT
j_call: TRBJ2-3
v_call: TRBV27
clone_size: -
d_call: TRBD2

cdr3_aa: CASSLGGVGEQFF
cdr3_nt: TGTGCCAGCAGCTTAGGGGGGGTGGGCGAGCAGTTCTTC
j_call: TRBJ2-1
v_call: TRBV7-2
clone_size: -
d_call: -

cdr3_aa: CATRTQGFGYTF
cdr3_nt: TGTGCCACCCGCACACAGGGATTTGGCTACACCTTC
j_call: TRBJ1-2
v_call: TRBV28
clone_size: -
d_call: -

cdr3_aa: CASSLRQGSNTGELFF
cdr3_nt: TGTGCTAGCAGCCTGAGGCAGGGATCGAACACCGGGGAGCTGTTTTTT
j_call: TRBJ2-2
v_call: TRBV7-7
clone_size: -
d_call: -

cdr3_aa: CATAGVYAKNIQYF
cdr3_nt: TGTGCCACCGCAGGGGTCTACGCCAAAAACATTCAGTACTTC
j_call: TRBJ2-4
v_call: TRBV28
clone_size: -
d_call: -

cdr3_aa: CASSRDRGNTIYF
cdr3_nt: TGTGCCAGCAGCCGGGACAGGGGAAACACCATATATTTT
j_call: TRBJ1-3
v_call: TRBV14
clone_size: -
d_call: TRBD1

cdr3_aa: CASRQGRSRKDYEQYF
cdr3_nt: TGTGCCAGCCGACAGGGGAGAAGCCGAAAAGACTACGAGCAGTACTTC
j_call: TRBJ2-7
v_call: TRBV21-1
clone_size: -
d_call: -

cdr3_aa: CASSFPPRGVPYNEQFF
cdr3_nt: TGTGCCAGCAGTTTCCCACCCCGGGGGGTCCCCTACAATGAGCAGTTCTTC
j_call: TRBJ2-1
v_call: TRBV28
clone_size: once
d_call: TRBD2

cdr3_aa: CASSQGAPGTDTQYF
cdr3_nt: TGTGCCAGCAGCCAAGGGGCGCCGGGCACAGATACGCAGTATTTT
j_call: TRBJ2-3
v_call: TRBV14
clone_size: -
d_call: -

cdr3_aa: CASSTPGRGAAYEQYF
cdr3_nt: TGTGCCAGCAGCACCCCTGGGCGGGGGGCAGCCTACGAGCAGTACTTC
j_call: TRBJ2-7
v_call: TRBV28
clone_size: -
d_call: TRBD2

cdr3_aa: CASSGLAGGPDTQYF
cdr3_nt: TGTGCCAGCAGTGGACTAGCGGGGGGGCCAGATACGCAGTATTTT
j_call: TRBJ2-3
v_call: TRBV6-5
clone_size: -
d_call: TRBD2

cdr3_aa: CASSVGATSTDTQYF
cdr3_nt: TGTGCCAGCAGCGTGGGGGCAACTAGCACAGATACGCAGTATTTT
j_call: TRBJ2-3
v_call: TRBV9
clone_size: -
d_call: -

cdr3_aa: CASSFQGLKGSNQPQHF
cdr3_nt: TGTGCCAGCAGCTTTCAGGGGCTCAAGGGTAGCAATCAGCCCCAGCATTTT
j_call: TRBJ1-5
v_call: TRBV7-8
clone_size: -
d_call: -

cdr3_aa: CASSLAGRGYNEQFF
cdr3_nt: TGTGCCAGCAGCTTAGCGGGCAGGGGTTACAATGAGCAGTTCTTC
j_call: TRBJ2-1
v_call: TRBV7-8
clone_size: -
d_call: -

cdr3_aa: CASQPGSYSNQPQHF
cdr3_nt: TGCGCCAGCCAACCCGGGAGCTATAGCAATCAGCCCCAGCATTTT
j_call: TRBJ1-5
v_call: TRBV10-2
clone_size: once
d_call: -

cdr3_aa: CSAVQGARYSYEQYF
cdr3_nt: TGCAGCGCCGTACAGGGGGCGCGTTACTCCTACGAGCAGTACTTC
j_call: TRBJ2-7
v_call: TRBV29-1
clone_size: once
d_call: TRBD1

cdr3_aa: CASSGRSGSSYNEQFF
cdr3_nt: TGTGCCAGCAGCGGCCGAAGTGGGAGCTCCTACAATGAGCAGTTCTTC
j_call: TRBJ2-1
v_call: TRBV9
clone_size: -
d_call: -

cdr3_aa: CASSCPRGGRDHEQYF
cdr3_nt: TGTGCCAGCAGTTGCCCCCGGGGCGGGAGGGACCACGAGCAGTACTTC
j_call: TRBJ2-7
v_call: TRBV27
clone_size: -
d_call: TRBD2

cdr3_aa: CATSSPAVAGSEQYF
cdr3_nt: TGTGCCACCAGCAGCCCTGCGGTAGCGGGCTCCGAGCAGTACTTC
j_call: TRBJ2-7
v_call: TRBV15
clone_size: -
d_call: TRBD2

cdr3_aa: CASSLGRGLNQPQHF
cdr3_nt: TGTGCCAGCAGCCTGGGTCGGGGACTCAATCAGCCCCAGCATTTT
j_call: TRBJ1-5
v_call: TRBV5-6
clone_size: -
d_call: -

cdr3_aa: CATSRERTVSEQYF
cdr3_nt: TGTGCCACCAGCAGGGAGAGGACAGTCTCCGAGCAGTACTTC
j_call: TRBJ2-7
v_call: TRBV15
clone_size: -
d_call: -

cdr3_aa: CASTAQMGGGYTF
cdr3_nt: TGTGCCAGCACCGCACAAATGGGGGGGGGCTACACCTTC
j_call: TRBJ1-2
v_call: TRBV27
clone_size: -
d_call: -

cdr3_aa: CASRGGRGTEAFF
cdr3_nt: TGTGCCAGCAGAGGGGGCAGGGGTACTGAAGCTTTCTTT
j_call: TRBJ1-1
v_call: TRBV7-9
clone_size: -
d_call: TRBD1

cdr3_aa: CASSFQGAEQYF
cdr3_nt: TGTGCCAGCAGCTTCCAGGGGGCCGAGCAGTACTTC
j_call: TRBJ2-7
v_call: TRBV5-6
clone_size: -
d_call: TRBD1

cdr3_aa: CASSQGQGAYATNEKLFF
cdr3_nt: TGTGCCAGCAGTCAGGGACAGGGGGCTTATGCAACTAATGAAAAACTGTTTTTT
j_call: TRBJ1-4
v_call: TRBV28
clone_size: -
d_call: TRBD1

cdr3_aa: CSVVVQAISGNTIYF
cdr3_nt: TGCAGCGTTGTGGTACAGGCGATCTCTGGAAACACCATATATTTT
j_call: TRBJ1-3
v_call: TRBV29-1
clone_size: -
d_call: -

cdr3_aa: CASSSRGGTMGQYF
cdr3_nt: TGTGCCAGCAGCTCAAGGGGGGGGACCATGGGGCAGTACTTC
j_call: TRBJ2-7
v_call: TRBV6-5
clone_size: -
d_call: -

cdr3_aa: CASSLGGGWAYEQYF
cdr3_nt: TGTGCCAGCAGCTTGGGTGGGGGCTGGGCCTACGAGCAGTACTTC
j_call: TRBJ2-7
v_call: TRBV5-7
clone_size: -
d_call: -

cdr3_aa: CAWSGSEETQYF
cdr3_nt: TGTGCCTGGAGTGGTTCGGAGGAGACCCAGTACTTC
j_call: TRBJ2-5
v_call: TRBV30
clone_size: -
d_call: -

cdr3_aa: CASSLGHTGGTEAFF
cdr3_nt: TGTGCCAGCAGCTTGGGACACACAGGGGGCACTGAAGCTTTCTTT
j_call: TRBJ1-1
v_call: TRBV5-8
clone_size: once
d_call: TRBD1

cdr3_aa: CAITGTPGTGGGNTIYF
cdr3_nt: TGTGCCATCACCGGAACCCCCGGGACAGGGGGGGGAAACACCATATATTTT
j_call: TRBJ1-3
v_call: TRBV10-3
clone_size: -
d_call: TRBD1

cdr3_aa: CATNRQASTDTQYF
cdr3_nt: TGTGCCACCAACAGACAGGCTAGCACAGATACGCAGTATTTT
j_call: TRBJ2-3
v_call: TRBV10-3
clone_size: -
d_call: -

cdr3_aa: CASSNNPGTGDNEQFF
cdr3_nt: TGTGCCAGCAGCAACAACCCCGGGACAGGAGACAATGAGCAGTTCTTC
j_call: TRBJ2-1
v_call: TRBV21-1
clone_size: -
d_call: -

cdr3_aa: CASSHRWGAYEQYF
cdr3_nt: TGTGCCAGCAGTCACCGGTGGGGGGCCTACGAGCAGTACTTC
j_call: TRBJ2-7
v_call: TRBV28
clone_size: once
d_call: -

cdr3_aa: CASSYQGQYQETQYF
cdr3_nt: TGTGCCAGCAGTTACCAGGGCCAGTACCAAGAGACCCAGTACTTC
j_call: TRBJ2-5
v_call: TRBV6-5
clone_size: -
d_call: -

cdr3_aa: CASSPSGRDTGELFF
cdr3_nt: TGTGCCAGCAGTCCTAGCGGGAGGGACACCGGGGAGCTGTTTTTT
j_call: TRBJ2-2
v_call: TRBV28
clone_size: -
d_call: TRBD2

cdr3_aa: CASSMGQGPSGNTIYF
cdr3_nt: TGTGCCAGCAGCATGGGACAGGGCCCCTCTGGAAACACCATATATTTT
j_call: TRBJ1-3
v_call: TRBV9
clone_size: -
d_call: TRBD1

cdr3_aa: CASRAGVQVNTGELFF
cdr3_nt: TGTGCCAGCAGGGCGGGGGTACAGGTGAACACCGGGGAGCTGTTTTTT
j_call: TRBJ2-2
v_call: TRBV28
clone_size: once
d_call: TRBD2